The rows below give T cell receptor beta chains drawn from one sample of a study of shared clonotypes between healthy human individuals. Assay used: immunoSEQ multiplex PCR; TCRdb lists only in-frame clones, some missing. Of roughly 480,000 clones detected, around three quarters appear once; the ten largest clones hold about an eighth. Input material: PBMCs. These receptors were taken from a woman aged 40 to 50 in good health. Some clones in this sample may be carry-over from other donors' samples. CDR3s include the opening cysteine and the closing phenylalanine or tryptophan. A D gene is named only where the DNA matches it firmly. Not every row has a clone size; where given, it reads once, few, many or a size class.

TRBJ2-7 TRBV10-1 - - CASSEDNTYEQYF TGCGCCAGCAGTGAGGACAATACCTACGAGCAGTACTTC
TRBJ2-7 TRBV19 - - CASSTTTRGAYEQYF TGTGCCAGTAGCACGACTACCCGTGGCGCCTACGAGCAGTACTTC
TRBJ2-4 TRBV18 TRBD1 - CASSGLGTGLENIQYF TGTGCCAGCTCAGGACTCGGGACAGGGCTGGAAAACATTCAGTACTTC
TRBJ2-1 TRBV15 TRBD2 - CATSRDNSAGGHFEQFF TGTGCCACCAGCAGAGATAATTCAGCGGGAGGGCATTTTGAGCAGTTCTTC
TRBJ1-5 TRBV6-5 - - CASTPDSNQPQHF TGTGCCAGCACCCCAGACAGCAATCAGCCCCAGCATTTT
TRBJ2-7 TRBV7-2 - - CASSLRHASYEQYF TGTGCCAGCAGCTTACGGCACGCTTCCTACGAGCAGTACTTC
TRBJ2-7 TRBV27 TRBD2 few CASNPSGRVYEQYF TGTGCCAGCAACCCCAGCGGGAGAGTCTACGAGCAGTACTTC
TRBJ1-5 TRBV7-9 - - CASSPSNQPQHF TGTGCCAGCAGCCCGTCCAATCAGCCCCAGCATTTT
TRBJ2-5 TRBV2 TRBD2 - CASKRTSEETQYF TGTGCCAGCAAACGGACTAGCGAAGAGACCCAGTACTTC
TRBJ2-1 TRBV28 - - CASTPAASWNEQFF TGTGCCAGCACCCCTGCGGCTTCTTGGAATGAGCAGTTCTTC
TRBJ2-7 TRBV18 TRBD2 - CASTPGLAMNEQYF TGTGCCAGCACGCCGGGACTAGCGATGAATGAGCAGTACTTC
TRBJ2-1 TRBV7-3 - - CASSLSGRKYNEQFF TGTGCCAGCAGTCTTAGCGGTAGAAAGTACAATGAGCAGTTCTTC